Each of the 17 T cell receptor beta chains below was sequenced from the same sample in a study of T cell changes during pregnancy in multiple sclerosis. The data were produced by immunoSEQ multiplex PCR, yet TCRdb's version contains in-frame clones alone and is incomplete. The profile shows under 55,000 clones, approximately 91% of them singletons. Sequencing used PBMCs (not recorded whether the cells were cultured). Source of these receptors: a female donor with multiple sclerosis, enrolled in a pregnancy study.

The V and J genes are TRBV30 and TRBJ1-1; no clear D gene. Trimming left V 3 bases short and J 4 bases short, with 9 bases between. CDR3 size: 12 residues. Germline-derived CDR1 and CDR2 are GTSNPN and SVGIG (reference sequence). The CDR3 protein is CAWRDLSTEAFF. The CDR3 DNA reads as TGTGCCTGGAGGGATTTGAGCACTGAAGCTTTCTTT.

The CDR3 reads CASSPVPGSRDEQFF. CDR3 DNA: TGTGCCAGCAGCCCCGTCCCCGGGTCTAGGGATGAGCAGTTCTTC. The V and J genes are TRBV9 and TRBJ2-1; no firm D call. This CDR3 region has 15 residues. Germline-derived CDR1 and CDR2 are SGDLS and YYNGEE. Trimming shortened V by 4 bases and J by 8 bases, and 19 bases separated the two germline ends.

The rearrangement joins TRBV2 to TRBJ2-4, with a possible D match to TRBD2 (5 bases). This CDR3 region has 13 residues. V was cut by 5 bases and J by 0 bases, with 5 bases left in between. Germline lookup yields CDR1 SNHLY and CDR2 FYNNEI. CDR3 bases: TGTGCCAGCAGTCGGGAAGCCAAAAACATTCAGTACTTC. This translates into CASSREAKNIQYF.

V usage is TRBV29-1 and J usage is TRBJ2-5, with unresolved D. From germline, CDR1 is SQVTM and CDR2 ANQGSEA. This CDR3 has 13 amino acids. CDR3 region: CRLLRDSQETQYF. CDR3 sequence (DNA): TGCAGACTTCTAAGGGATTCTCAAGAGACCCAGTACTTC.

In nucleotides, the CDR3 is TGTGCCAGCAGTCTCCGGGGCCAAGAGACCCAGTACTTC. It is translated as CASSLRGQETQYF. The chain uses TRBV27 and TRBJ2-5; tentative D call: TRBD2 (5 bases). In germline, CDR1 is MNHEY, CDR2 SMNVEV (reference sequence). The CDR3 totals 13 residues. Trimming left V 5 bases short and J 1 base short, with 8 bases between.

Only one count was recorded for this clone. The V gene is TRBV5-8, the J gene TRBJ2-1; tentatively, D is TRBD1 (5 bases). This CDR3 is built from 15 residues. CDR1 is SGHTS and CDR2 is YDEGEE in the germline V gene. V dropped 3 bases and J dropped 7 bases, with 17 bases sitting between them. Written as DNA, the CDR3 is TGTGCCAGCAGCTGGGGCAGCCCTAAGGTAAATGAGCAGTTCTTC. Protein sequence: CASSWGSPKVNEQFF.

The J gene is TRBJ2-7, the V gene TRBV5-1; 9 bases map to TRBD1. There are 12 residues in the CDR3. In germline, CDR1 is SGHRS, CDR2 YFSETQ. J was trimmed by 7 bases and V by 6 bases; bases with no gene match: 5. CDR3 sequence: CASTQGAEEQYF. As DNA, the CDR3 is TGCGCCAGCACACAGGGGGCGGAAGAGCAGTACTTC.

In this sample, this clone turned up once. The chain is built from TRBV5-6 and TRBJ2-5; 9 nucleotides agree with TRBD1. The CDR3 runs 15 residues. J was trimmed by 2 bases and V by 3 bases; bases with no gene match: 5. CDR1 and CDR2 from the germline V gene are SGHDT and YYEEEE. The CDR3 loop reads CASSSAGTGQETQYF. CDR3 DNA: TGTGCCAGCAGCTCAGCCGGGACAGGGCAAGAGACCCAGTACTTC.

The V and J genes are TRBV7-9 and TRBJ2-3; 13 bases map to TRBD2. Per germline, CDR1 SEHNR and CDR2 FQNEAQ (reference sequence). The CDR3 is made up of 15 amino acids. Losses at the gene ends were 4 bases for V and 4 bases for J; bases not matched to a gene: 2. The DNA of the CDR3 is TGTGCCAGCAGCTCAGGACTAGCGGGAGCAGATACGCAGTATTTT. Amino acids: CASSSGLAGADTQYF.

The chain uses TRBV10-1 and TRBJ2-3, with D possibly TRBD2 on 5 matching bases. The CDR3 is 15 amino acids. Germline CDR1 WNHNN, CDR2 SYGVQD (reference sequence). V lost 3 bases to trimming and J lost 2 bases, with 12 bases between them. CDR3 loop: CASSESGINTDTQYF. CDR3 DNA sequence: TGCGCCAGCAGTGAATCCGGGATAAACACAGATACGCAGTATTTT.

The rearrangement uses TRBV4-3 and TRBJ2-7; 9 bases align to TRBD1. CDR1 is LGHNA and CDR2 is YSLEER in the germline V gene. The CDR3 covers 17 residues. J lost 1 base, V lost 1 base, and 8 bases had no gene match. The CDR3 DNA reads TGCGCCAGCAGCCAAGCAGCCGGGACAGGGATTTCCTACGAGCAGTACTTC. This translates into CASSQAAGTGISYEQYF.

The CDR3 here is CASSYHGAQATNEKLFF. DNA for the CDR3: TGTGCCAGCAGCTACCACGGGGCACAGGCAACTAATGAAAAACTGTTTTTT. The chain employs TRBV11-2 and TRBJ1-4, with D perhaps TRBD1 (5 bases). V lost 4 bases to trimming and J lost 0 bases, with 15 bases between them. The germline V gene has CDR1 SGHAT and CDR2 FQNNGV. The CDR3 spans 17 residues. Looking up the rest from reference TRBV11-2 and TRBJ1-4 gives the full variable domain: EAGVAQSPRYKIIEKRQSVAFWCNPISGHATLYWYQQILGQGPKLLIQFQNNGVVDDSQLPKDRFSAERLKGVDSTLKIQPAKLEDSAVYLCASSYHGAQATNEKLFFGSGTQLSVL.

The chain is built from TRBV7-8 and TRBJ2-1; D gene uncertain. The V gene lost 8 bases and the J gene lost 5 bases, with 10 bases spanning the gap. CDR1 is SGHVS, CDR2 FQNEAQ, per germline. The CDR3 length is 12 residues. CDR3 region: CASSRSDNEQFF. The CDR3 nucleotides read TGTGCCAGCTCCCGGAGTGACAATGAGCAGTTCTTC.

V gene TRBV5-1 combines with J gene TRBJ2-3, with 7 bases identical to TRBD2. The CDR3 is made up of 13 amino acids. V gave up 6 bases and J gave up 5 bases; unmatched junction bases: 6. Germline values: CDR1 SGHRS, CDR2 YFSETQ. This CDR3 is CASTGLVQDTQYF. CDR3 bases: TGCGCCAGCACCGGACTAGTGCAAGATACGCAGTATTTT.

The V gene is TRBV5-1, the J gene TRBJ2-3; 9 positions agree with TRBD2. Unmatched junction bases numbered 9, after V lost 4 bases and J lost 3 bases. This CDR3 has 16 residues. Germline CDR1 SGHRS, CDR2 YFSETQ. This CDR3 is CASSPAGGRATDTQYF. The CDR3 nucleotides are TGCGCCAGCAGCCCAGCGGGCGGGAGGGCTACAGATACGCAGTATTTT.

This chain's CDR3 is CASSLGTSDSYEQYF. The CDR3 bases are TGTGCCAGCAGCTTAGGGACTAGCGACTCCTACGAGCAGTACTTC. The rearrangement uses TRBV7-9 and TRBJ2-7, with 9 bases identical to TRBD2. The ends lost 1 base at V and 0 bases at J; junction bases unmatched: 1. The germline V gene has CDR1 SEHNR and CDR2 FQNEAQ (reference sequence). The CDR3 is 15 amino acids.

The chain uses TRBV6-1 and TRBJ1-1; 8 bases map to TRBD1. The CDR3 has 15 residues. CDR1 and CDR2 from the germline V gene are MNHNS and SASEGT. V shed 5 bases, J shed 5 bases, and the junction held 10 bases outside the gene matches. CDR3 sequence reads: CASSPTGGRETEAFF. In DNA, the CDR3 is TGTGCCAGCAGTCCTACAGGGGGGCGGGAGACTGAAGCTTTCTTT.